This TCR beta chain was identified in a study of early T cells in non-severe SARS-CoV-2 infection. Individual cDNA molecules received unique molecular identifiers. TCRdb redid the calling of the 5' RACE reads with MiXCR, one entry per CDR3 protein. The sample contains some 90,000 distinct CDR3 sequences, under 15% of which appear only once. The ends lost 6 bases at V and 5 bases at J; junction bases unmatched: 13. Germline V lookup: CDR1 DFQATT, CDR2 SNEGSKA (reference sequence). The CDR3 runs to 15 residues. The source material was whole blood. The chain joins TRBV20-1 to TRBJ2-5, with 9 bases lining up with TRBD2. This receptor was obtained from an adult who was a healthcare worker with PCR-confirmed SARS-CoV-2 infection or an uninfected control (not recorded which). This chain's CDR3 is CSAPRGAGGLETQYF. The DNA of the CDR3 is TGCAGTGCCCCCCGGGGTGCGGGAGGGCTGGAGACCCAGTACTTC.